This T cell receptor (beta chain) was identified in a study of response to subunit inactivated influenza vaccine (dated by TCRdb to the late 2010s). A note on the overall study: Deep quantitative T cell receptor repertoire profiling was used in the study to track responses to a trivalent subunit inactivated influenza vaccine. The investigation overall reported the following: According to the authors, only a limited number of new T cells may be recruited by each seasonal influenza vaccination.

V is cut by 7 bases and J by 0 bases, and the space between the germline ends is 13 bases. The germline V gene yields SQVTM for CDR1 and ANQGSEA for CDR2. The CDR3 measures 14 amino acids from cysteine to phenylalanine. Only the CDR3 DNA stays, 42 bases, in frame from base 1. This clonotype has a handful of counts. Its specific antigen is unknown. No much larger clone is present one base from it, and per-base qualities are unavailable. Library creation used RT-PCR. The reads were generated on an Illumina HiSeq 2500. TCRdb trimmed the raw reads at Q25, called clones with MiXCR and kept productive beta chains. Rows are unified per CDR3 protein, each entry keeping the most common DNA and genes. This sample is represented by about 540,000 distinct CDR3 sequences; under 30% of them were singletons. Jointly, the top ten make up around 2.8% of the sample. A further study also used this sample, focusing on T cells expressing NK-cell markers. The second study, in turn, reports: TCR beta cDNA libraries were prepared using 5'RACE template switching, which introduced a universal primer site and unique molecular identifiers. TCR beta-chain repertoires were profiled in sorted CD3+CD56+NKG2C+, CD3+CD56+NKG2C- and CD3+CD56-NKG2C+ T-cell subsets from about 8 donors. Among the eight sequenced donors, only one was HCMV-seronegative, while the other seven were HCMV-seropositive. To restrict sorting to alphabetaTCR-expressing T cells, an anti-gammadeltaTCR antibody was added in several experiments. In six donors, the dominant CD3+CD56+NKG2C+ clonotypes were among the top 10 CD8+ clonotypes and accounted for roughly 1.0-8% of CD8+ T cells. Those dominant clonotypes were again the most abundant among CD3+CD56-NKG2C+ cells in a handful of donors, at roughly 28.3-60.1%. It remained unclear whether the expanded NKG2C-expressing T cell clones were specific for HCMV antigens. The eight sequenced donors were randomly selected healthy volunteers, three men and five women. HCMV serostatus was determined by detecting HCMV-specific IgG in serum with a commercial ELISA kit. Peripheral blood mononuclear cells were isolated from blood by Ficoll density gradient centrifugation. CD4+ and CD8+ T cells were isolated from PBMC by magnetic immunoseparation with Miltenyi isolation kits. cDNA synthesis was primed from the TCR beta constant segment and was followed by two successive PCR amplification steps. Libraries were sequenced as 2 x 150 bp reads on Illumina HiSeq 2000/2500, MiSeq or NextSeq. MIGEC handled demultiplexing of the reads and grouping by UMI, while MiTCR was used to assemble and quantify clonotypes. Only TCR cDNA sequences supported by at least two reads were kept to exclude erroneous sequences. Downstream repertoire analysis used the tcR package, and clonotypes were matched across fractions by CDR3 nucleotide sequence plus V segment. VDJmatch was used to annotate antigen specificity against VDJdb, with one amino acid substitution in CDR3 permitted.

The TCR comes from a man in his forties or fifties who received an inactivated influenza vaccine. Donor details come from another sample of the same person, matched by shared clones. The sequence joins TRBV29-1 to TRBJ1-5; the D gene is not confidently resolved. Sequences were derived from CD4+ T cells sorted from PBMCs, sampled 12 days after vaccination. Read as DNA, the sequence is TGCAGCGCTATAACAGCAGATAGCAATCAGCCCCAGCATTTT. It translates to CSAITADSNQPQHF.